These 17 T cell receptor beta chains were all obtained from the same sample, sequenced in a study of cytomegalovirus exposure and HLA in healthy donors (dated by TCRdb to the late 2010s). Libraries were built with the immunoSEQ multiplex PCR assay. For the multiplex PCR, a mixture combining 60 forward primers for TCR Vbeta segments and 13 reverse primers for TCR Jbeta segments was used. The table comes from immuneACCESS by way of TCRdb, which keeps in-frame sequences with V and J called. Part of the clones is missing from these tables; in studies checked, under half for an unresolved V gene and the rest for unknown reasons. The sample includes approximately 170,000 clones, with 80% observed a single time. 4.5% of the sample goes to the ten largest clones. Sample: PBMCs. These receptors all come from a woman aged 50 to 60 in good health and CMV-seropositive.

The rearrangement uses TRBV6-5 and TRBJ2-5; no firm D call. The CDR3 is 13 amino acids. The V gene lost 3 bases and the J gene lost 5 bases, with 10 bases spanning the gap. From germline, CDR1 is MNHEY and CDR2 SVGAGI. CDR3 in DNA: TGTGCCAGCAGTTATAACTCCGCGGAGACCCAGTACTTC. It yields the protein CASSYNSAETQYF.

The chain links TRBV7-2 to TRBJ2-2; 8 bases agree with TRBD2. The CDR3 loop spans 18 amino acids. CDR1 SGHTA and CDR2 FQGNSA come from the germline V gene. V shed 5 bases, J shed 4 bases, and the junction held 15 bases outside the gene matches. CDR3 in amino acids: CASSPQGEYAGGTGELFF. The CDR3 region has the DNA TGTGCCAGCAGCCCCCAAGGGGAGTATGCGGGAGGCACCGGGGAGCTGTTTTTT.

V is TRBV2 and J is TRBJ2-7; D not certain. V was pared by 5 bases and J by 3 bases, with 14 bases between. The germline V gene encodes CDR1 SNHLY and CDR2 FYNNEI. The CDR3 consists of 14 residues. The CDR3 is CASSSLNLYYEQYF. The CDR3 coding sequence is TGTGCCAGCAGTTCCCTTAACTTATACTACGAGCAGTACTTC. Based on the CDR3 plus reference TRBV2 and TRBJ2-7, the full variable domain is EPEVTQTPSHQVTQMGQEVILRCVPISNHLYFYWYRQILGQKVEFLVSFYNNEISEKSEIFDDQFSVERPDGSNFTLKIRSTKLEDSAMYFCASSSLNLYYEQYFGPGTRLTVT.

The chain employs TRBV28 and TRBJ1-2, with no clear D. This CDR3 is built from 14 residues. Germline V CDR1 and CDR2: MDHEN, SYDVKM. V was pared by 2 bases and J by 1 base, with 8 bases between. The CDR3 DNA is TGTGCCAGCAGTTTACCCCCAGATAACTATGGCTACACCTTC. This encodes CASSLPPDNYGYTF.

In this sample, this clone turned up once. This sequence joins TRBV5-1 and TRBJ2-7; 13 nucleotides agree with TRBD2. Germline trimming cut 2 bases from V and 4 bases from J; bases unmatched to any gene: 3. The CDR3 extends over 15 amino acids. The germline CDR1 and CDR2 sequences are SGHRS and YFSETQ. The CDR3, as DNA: TGCGCCAGCAGCTTACTAGCGGGAGGGGGGTACGAGCAGTACTTC. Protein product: CASSLLAGGGYEQYF.

The CDR3 is CASSLAPGLEKLFF. CDR3 coding DNA: TGCGCCAGCAGCCTGGCCCCAGGGTTGGAAAAACTGTTTTTT. The chain couples TRBV4-1 to TRBJ1-4; the D gene is possibly TRBD1 (5 bases). V was trimmed by 4 bases and J by 8 bases, leaving 14 bases between them. This CDR3 contains 14 residues. Germline loops: CDR1 MGHRA, CDR2 YSYEKL.

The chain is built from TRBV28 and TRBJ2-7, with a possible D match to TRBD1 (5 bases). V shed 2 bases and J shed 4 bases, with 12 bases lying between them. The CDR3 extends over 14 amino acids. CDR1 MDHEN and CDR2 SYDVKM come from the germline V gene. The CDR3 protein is CASSLQGLLYEQYF. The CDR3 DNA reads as TGTGCCAGCAGTTTACAGGGCCTTCTGTACGAGCAGTACTTC.

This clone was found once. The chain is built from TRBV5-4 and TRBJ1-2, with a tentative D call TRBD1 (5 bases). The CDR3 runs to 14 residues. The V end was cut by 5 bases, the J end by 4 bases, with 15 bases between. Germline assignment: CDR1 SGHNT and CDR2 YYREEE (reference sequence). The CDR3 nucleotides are TGTGCCAGCAGGACCGAGACAGAGACCTATGGCTACACCTTC. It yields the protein CASRTETETYGYTF.

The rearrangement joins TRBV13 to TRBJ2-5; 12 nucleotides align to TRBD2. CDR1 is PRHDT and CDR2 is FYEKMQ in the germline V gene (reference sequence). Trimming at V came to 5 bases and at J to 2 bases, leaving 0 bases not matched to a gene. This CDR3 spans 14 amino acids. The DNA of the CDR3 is TGTGCCAGCAGCCTAGCGGGGGGGCAAGAGACCCAGTACTTC. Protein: CASSLAGGQETQYF.

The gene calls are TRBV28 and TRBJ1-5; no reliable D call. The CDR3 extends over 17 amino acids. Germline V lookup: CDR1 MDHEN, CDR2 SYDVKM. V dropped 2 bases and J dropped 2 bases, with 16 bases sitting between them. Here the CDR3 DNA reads TGTGCCAGCAGTTTAGGCCGGCAGGCTTCGGGCAATCAGCCCCAGCATTTT. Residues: CASSLGRQASGNQPQHF.

The CDR3 reads CASSASTGDYGYTF. As DNA, the CDR3 is TGCGCCAGCAGCGCCTCGACAGGGGACTATGGCTACACCTTC. V gene TRBV5-1 combines with J gene TRBJ1-2; 8 bases line up with TRBD1. Looked up from germline, CDR1 is SGHRS and CDR2 is YFSETQ. This CDR3 has 14 residues. V lost 4 bases to trimming and J lost 3 bases; unmatched junction nucleotides: 5.

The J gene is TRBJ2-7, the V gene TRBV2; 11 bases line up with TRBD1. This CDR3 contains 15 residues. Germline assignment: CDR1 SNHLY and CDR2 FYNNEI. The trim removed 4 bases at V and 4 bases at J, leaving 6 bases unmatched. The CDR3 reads CASSGRTGGGYEQYF. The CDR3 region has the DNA TGTGCCAGCAGTGGGCGGACAGGGGGCGGATACGAGCAGTACTTC.

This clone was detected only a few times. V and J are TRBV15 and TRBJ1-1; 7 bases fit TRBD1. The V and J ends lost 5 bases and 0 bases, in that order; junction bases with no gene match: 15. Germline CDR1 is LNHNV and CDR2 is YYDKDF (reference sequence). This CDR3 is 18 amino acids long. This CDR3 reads CATSPPPDRVGVNTEAFF. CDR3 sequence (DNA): TGTGCCACCAGCCCTCCTCCCGACAGGGTCGGGGTGAACACTGAAGCTTTCTTT.

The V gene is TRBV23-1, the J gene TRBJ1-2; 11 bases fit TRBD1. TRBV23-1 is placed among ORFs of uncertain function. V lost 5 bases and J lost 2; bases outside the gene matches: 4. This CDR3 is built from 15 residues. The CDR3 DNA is TGCGCCAGCAGTTCGGACAGGGGGCCCAACTATGGCTACACCTTC. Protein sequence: CASSSDRGPNYGYTF.

The chain's CDR3 is CASSLGAGREKLFF. As DNA, the CDR3 is TGTGCCAGCAGTCTCGGGGCGGGAAGGGAAAAACTGTTTTTT. V usage is TRBV25-1 and J usage is TRBJ1-4; a weak D match, TRBD1 (5 bases). The CDR3 extends over 14 amino acids. V lost 5 bases and J lost 8, with 15 bases in between. The germline V gene encodes CDR1 MGHDK and CDR2 SYGVNS.

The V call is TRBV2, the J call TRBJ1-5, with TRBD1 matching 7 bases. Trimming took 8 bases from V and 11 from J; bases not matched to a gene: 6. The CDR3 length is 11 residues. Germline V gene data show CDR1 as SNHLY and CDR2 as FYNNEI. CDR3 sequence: CASRTQGAQHF. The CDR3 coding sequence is TGTGCCAGCCGCACCCAGGGGGCCCAGCATTTT.

CDR3 DNA: TGTGCCACCGGGCACAGCGGCCTCACAGATACGCAGTATTTT. Translating it yields CATGHSGLTDTQYF. The chain links TRBV15 to TRBJ2-3; weak D call: TRBD2 (5 bases). The CDR3 has 14 residues. Germline V gene lookup returns CDR1 LNHNV and CDR2 YYDKDF (reference sequence). Between the trimmed V and J ends, which lost 8 bases and 2 bases, there was a span of 14 bases.